Listed here are 9 T cell receptor beta chains from one sample, sequenced in a study of blood T cells in healthy people across ages. The use of a sample-barcoded 5' primer and a J-beta primer mix characterized a second PCR of roughly 6 to 11 cycles. TCRdb ran MiXCR on the 5' RACE reads and lists one entry per CDR3 protein. The sample contains fewer than 900,000 distinct CDR3 sequences, roughly 43% of which appear only once. The sample taken for sequencing was blood. These receptors were taken from a woman aged 55-70 years in good health.

J is TRBJ1-5 and V is TRBV7-9; 7 positions agree with TRBD1. CDR3 length equals 14 residues. Looked up from germline, CDR1 is SEHNR and CDR2 is FQNEAQ (reference sequence). V was clipped by 7 bases and J by 1 base; unmatched bases: 4. CDR3 residues: CASNKQGSNQPQHF. The CDR3 DNA is TGTGCCAGCAACAAACAGGGGAGCAATCAGCCCCAGCATTTT.

In DNA, the CDR3 is TGTGCCAGCAGGGCCGTATCGGGCCAGTTCTTC. Translation gives CASRAVSGQFF. This rearrangement joins TRBV6-2 or TRBV6-3 to TRBJ2-1; D not certain. This CDR3 has 11 amino acids. V lost 6 bases and J 13 bases, leaving 13 bases between the germline ends. CDR1 and CDR2 from the germline V gene are MNHEY and SVGEGT.

This chain links TRBV20-1 with TRBJ2-1, with TRBD2 matching 15 bases. The closer fit of TRBJ2-7 to the DNA end suggests the J call may be wrong. The CDR3 is 18 residues long. The germline gives CDR1 DFQATT, CDR2 SNEGSKA (reference sequence). As DNA, the CDR3 is TGCAGTGCTAGAGGTTCCGGACTAGCGGGAGGGGACTACAATGAGCAGTACTTC. Translation: CSARGSGLAGGDYNEQYF.

V and J are TRBV10-1 and TRBJ2-5; either TRBD1 or TRBD2 may fit D (5 bases each). The CDR3 has 13 residues. Germline lookup yields CDR1 WNHNN and CDR2 SYGVQD (reference sequence). The germline V and J ends were trimmed by 2 bases and 8 bases, with 12 bases remaining between them. The CDR3 loop reads CASSEAGSVTQYF. CDR3 nucleotide sequence: TGCGCCAGCAGTGAGGCAGGGAGCGTTACCCAGTACTTC.

The chain has TRBV5-1 and TRBJ2-1; 8 bases are shared with TRBD2. The germline gives CDR1 SGHRS, CDR2 YFSETQ. Unmatched junction bases numbered 5, after V lost 1 base and J lost 8 bases. CDR3 length equals 14 residues. The CDR3 here is CASSLNGGADEQFF. CDR3 in DNA: TGCGCCAGCAGCTTGAACGGGGGGGCGGATGAGCAGTTCTTC.

This clonotype has a single count. This chain uses TRBV7-6 with TRBJ2-7, with 9 bases matching TRBD1. Germline V gives CDR1 SGHVS, CDR2 FNYEAQ. This CDR3 is 14 amino acids long. Trimming removed 2 bases from V and 7 bases from J; junction bases left unmatched: 6. The CDR3 loop is CASSLSRQGGEQYF. CDR3 nucleotides: TGTGCCAGCAGCTTATCGAGACAGGGGGGGGAGCAGTACTTC.

Here the CDR3 DNA reads TGTGCCACCAGCAGAGAGACAGGGGGGGAGACCCAGTACTTC. Translation: CATSRETGGETQYF. The V call is TRBV15, the J call TRBJ2-7, with 9 bases fitting TRBD1. The assigned J gene may be wrong: the sequence end matches TRBJ2-5 better. Germline CDR1 reads LNHNV; CDR2 reads YYDKDF (reference sequence). The CDR3 totals 14 residues.

The chain carries TRBV6-2 or TRBV6-3 and TRBJ2-7; TRBD2 matches 9 bases. This CDR3 is built from 16 residues. V gave up 1 base and J gave up 5 bases; unmatched junction bases: 9. CDR1 MNHEY and CDR2 SVGEGT come from the germline V gene. Written as DNA, the CDR3 is TGTGCCAGCAGTTACTTCGGCGGGAGGGCCACCGACGAGCAGTACTTC. Its translation: CASSYFGGRATDEQYF.

The chain recombines TRBV6-2 or TRBV6-3 with TRBJ2-1; no clear D gene. Trimming removed 5 bases from V and 9 bases from J, with 11 bases in between. CDR1 is MNHEY, CDR2 SVGEGT, per germline. The CDR3 covers 12 residues. CDR3 DNA sequence: TGTGCCAGCAGTCCGTCAGAGGCTGAGCAGTTCTTC. This translates into CASSPSEAEQFF.